This is a list of T cell receptor beta chains from one sample in a study of response to subunit inactivated influenza vaccine. TCRdb analysed the RT-PCR reads with MiXCR anew, one entry per CDR3 protein. The sample has about 650,000 distinct CDR3 sequences, around 13% seen once. This material consisted of PBMCs from blood, taken approximately 15 days before vaccination. These receptor sequences come from a man aged 45-65 years who received an inactivated influenza vaccine. CDR3s include the opening cysteine and the closing phenylalanine or tryptophan. D genes are given only for firm matches. Expanded clones get a size class; other rows say once, few or many, or leave the size out.

>TRBJ1-5|.|TRBV6-2/TRBV6-3|few
CASSLNRGPQHF
TGTGCCAGCAGTTTGAACCGGGGGCCCCAGCATTTT
>TRBJ1-1|TRBD1|TRBV27|many
CASRETGLGNTEAFF
TGTGCCAGCAGGGAGACAGGGCTCGGGAACACTGAAGCTTTCTTT
>TRBJ2-1|.|TRBV6-4|few
CASSDQQGTEQFF
TGTGCCAGCAGTGATCAACAGGGTACTGAGCAGTTCTTC
>TRBJ1-5|.|TRBV5-1|few
CASSLGDGGTNNQPQHF
TGCGCCAGCAGCTTGGGGGACGGGGGGACTAACAATCAGCCCCAGCATTTT
>TRBJ2-1|TRBD2|TRBV28|.
CASSLTSGGPYNEQFF
TGTGCCAGCAGTTTGACTAGCGGGGGCCCTTACAATGAGCAGTTCTTC
>TRBJ2-3|TRBD1|TRBV5-1|few
CASSTGTATDTQYF
TGCGCCAGCAGCACGGGGACAGCCACAGATACGCAGTATTTT
>TRBJ2-3|TRBD2|TRBV11-2|few
CASSPTISGRTDTQYF
TGTGCCAGCAGCCCAACTATTAGCGGGAGGACAGATACGCAGTATTTT
>TRBJ2-1|TRBD1|TRBV11-2|many
CASSPGTVNEQFF
TGTGCCAGCAGCCCAGGGACAGTCAATGAGCAGTTCTTC
>TRBJ1-2|.|TRBV2|few
CASSELSYGYTF
TGTGCCAGCAGTGAACTCAGCTATGGCTACACCTTC
>TRBJ2-1|.|TRBV7-2|.
CASSTTGPYNEQFF
TGTGCCAGCAGCACAACGGGACCGTACAATGAGCAGTTCTTC
>TRBJ1-5|TRBD1|TRBV2|many
CASSVPGQGADNQPQHF
TGTGCCAGCAGTGTCCCAGGACAGGGGGCGGACAATCAGCCCCAGCATTTT
>TRBJ2-7|.|TRBV7-9|.
CASSPKIRVSYEQYF
TGTGCCAGCAGCCCGAAGATCCGGGTCTCCTACGAGCAGTACTTC
>TRBJ2-6|.|TRBV27|few
CASSFSTARVPGANVLTF
TGTGCCAGCAGTTTTTCAACCGCCAGGGTTCCTGGGGCCAACGTCCTGACTTTC
>TRBJ1-5|TRBD1|TRBV28|few
CASSRQGEAGQPQHF
TGTGCCAGCAGTCGACAGGGGGAGGCCGGTCAGCCCCAGCATTTT
>TRBJ1-6|.|TRBV16|.
CASSQSTAYNSPLHF
TGTGCCAGCAGCCAATCGACAGCCTATAATTCACCCCTCCACTTT
>TRBJ2-1|TRBD2|TRBV7-2|.
CASSLYRRGELLQFF
TGTGCCAGCAGCTTATATCGGCGGGGGGAACTCCTTCAGTTCTTC
>TRBJ2-7|.|TRBV5-1|.
CASSTTGPTYEQYF
TGCGCCAGCAGCACGACCGGACCAACCTACGAGCAGTACTTC
>TRBJ1-1|.|TRBV4-2|.
CASSQDAGENTEAFF
TGTGCCAGCAGCCAAGACGCGGGGGAGAACACTGAAGCTTTCTTT
>TRBJ2-7|TRBD2|TRBV2|few
CASSGPGTSFEQYF
TGTGCCAGCAGTGGACCCGGGACTAGTTTCGAGCAGTACTTC
>TRBJ2-1|TRBD2|TRBV12-3/TRBV12-4|few
CASSPGLAGEQFF
TGTGCCAGCAGCCCGGGACTAGCCGGGGAGCAGTTCTTC
>TRBJ2-7|.|TRBV7-8|few
CASRDYGYEQYF
TGTGCCAGCAGGGACTACGGCTACGAGCAGTACTTC
>TRBJ2-2|.|TRBV11-1|.
CASSPNSIGELFF
TGTGCCAGCAGTCCGAACTCGATCGGGGAGCTGTTTTTT
>TRBJ1-6|.|TRBV6-5|.
CASSYHRLTLHF
TGTGCCAGCAGTTACCACCGTCTAACCCTCCACTTT
>TRBJ2-2|.|TRBV10-2|many
CASRATGSITGELFF
TGCGCCAGCAGGGCGACAGGTTCTATCACCGGGGAGCTGTTTTTT
>TRBJ2-7|TRBD1|TRBV5-1|.
CASSLGGQRSYEQYF
TGCGCCAGCAGCTTGGGGGGACAGAGGTCCTACGAGCAGTACTTC
>TRBJ2-5|TRBD1|TRBV10-3|.
CAISRTGGGETQYF
TGTGCCATCAGTCGAACAGGGGGCGGGGAGACCCAGTACTTC